A selection of T cell receptor beta chains follows, all from one sample in a study of Ad26.COV2.S vaccination and SARS-CoV-2 variants. Libraries were prepared by immunoSEQ multiplex PCR; TCRdb keeps only in-frame clonotypes and omits some of them. The sample lists about 350,000 clones; around 84% were seen once. This material consisted of peripheral blood, taken in a trial of Ad26.COV2.S vaccine versus placebo. The receptors shown here come from a person aged 18-60 years who received the Ad26.COV2.S COVID-19 vaccine or a placebo. The CDR3 runs from the conserved cysteine through the conserved F or W. D genes are given only for firm matches. Only part of the rows carry a size: once, few, many, or a class if the clone is expanded.

CDR3aa	CDR3nt	d_gene	abundance	v_gene	j_gene
CARAGAWGDEKLFF	TGTGCCCGCGCGGGGGCCTGGGGGGATGAAAAACTGTTTTTT	-	-	TRBV5-5	TRBJ1-4
CASTTGGGVGYTF	TGTGCCAGCACCACCGGAGGGGGGGTCGGCTACACCTTC	-	-	TRBV12-3/TRBV12-4	TRBJ1-2
CASSLGGFGTDTQYF	TGTGCCAGCAGCTTAGGGGGCTTCGGCACAGATACGCAGTATTTT	-	-	TRBV7-6	TRBJ2-3
CASSVAGTGGPNYGYTF	TGTGCCAGTAGTGTCGCCGGGACAGGGGGGCCCAACTATGGCTACACCTTC	TRBD1	-	TRBV19	TRBJ1-2
CSVAPWGTEAFF	TGCAGCGTGGCCCCGTGGGGCACTGAAGCTTTCTTT	-	-	TRBV29-1	TRBJ1-1
CSAWDSPNTEAFF	TGCAGCGCCTGGGACAGCCCGAACACTGAAGCTTTCTTT	TRBD1	-	TRBV29-1	TRBJ1-1
CASSLGRDYEQYF	TGTGCCAGCAGCTTGGGACGGGACTACGAGCAGTACTTC	-	many	TRBV5-4	TRBJ2-7
CAISRSGERTYNEQFF	TGTGCCATCAGCAGATCGGGGGAGCGGACTTACAATGAGCAGTTCTTC	-	-	TRBV10-3	TRBJ2-1
CASSSPHGVRYEQYF	TGTGCCAGCAGTTCCCCCCACGGCGTAAGGTACGAGCAGTACTTC	-	-	TRBV27	TRBJ2-7
CASSFVGSYEQQYF	TGTGCCAGCAGCTTCGTGGGCTCCTACGAGCAGCAGTACTTC	-	-	TRBV11-2	TRBJ2-7
CASKPGLALDEQYF	TGCGCCAGCAAGCCGGGACTAGCGCTAGACGAGCAGTACTTC	TRBD2	few	TRBV10-2	TRBJ2-7
CASSLDHYEQYF	TGTGCCAGCAGCTTAGACCACTACGAGCAGTACTTC	-	-	TRBV7-2	TRBJ2-7
CASSVSGGYNEQFF	TGTGCCAGCAGCGTCAGCGGGGGTTACAATGAGCAGTTCTTC	TRBD2	-	TRBV9	TRBJ2-1
CASSQDIGRGYGYTF	TGTGCCAGCAGCCAAGATATTGGCAGGGGGTATGGCTACACCTTC	TRBD1	-	TRBV3-1/TRBV3-2	TRBJ1-2
CASSLRDTGGRPGELFF	TGCGCCAGCAGCTTACGGGACACCGGGGGGAGGCCCGGGGAGCTGTTTTTT	-	-	TRBV5-1	TRBJ2-2
CASSYPDNEQFF	TGTGCCAGCAGTTACCCAGACAATGAGCAGTTCTTC	-	-	TRBV6-5	TRBJ2-1
CASSHPLGRQETQYF	TGCGCCAGCAGCCACCCTCTGGGACGGCAAGAGACCCAGTACTTC	-	-	TRBV4-1	TRBJ2-5
CASSLGGPRDTEAFF	TGCGCCAGCAGCTTGGGGGGCCCTCGGGACACTGAAGCTTTCTTT	-	-	TRBV5-1	TRBJ1-1
CASRAGTGVGEQYF	TGTGCCAGCAGGGCCGGGACAGGGGTTGGCGAGCAGTACTTC	TRBD1	-	TRBV2	TRBJ2-7
CASSPTGWSRDYEQYF	TGTGCCAGCAGCCCCACCGGGTGGAGTAGGGACTACGAGCAGTACTTC	-	-	TRBV16	TRBJ2-7
CASSSGGDTQYF	TGTGCCAGCAGTTCCGGCGGGGATACGCAGTATTTT	-	-	TRBV27	TRBJ2-3
CASSFGLDTYNEQFF	TGTGCCAGCAGCTTCGGACTGGATACCTACAATGAGCAGTTCTTC	-	once	TRBV7-2	TRBJ2-1
CASSPRQTSNQPQHF	TGTGCCAGCAGCCCGCGACAGACAAGCAATCAGCCCCAGCATTTT	-	-	TRBV6-2/TRBV6-3	TRBJ1-5
CATSSSGGYEQYF	TGTGCCACCAGCAGCAGCGGGGGCTACGAGCAGTACTTC	TRBD2	-	TRBV15	TRBJ2-7
CASSSGTGDTGELFF	TGTGCCAGCAGTTCAGGGACGGGAGACACCGGGGAGCTGTTTTTT	-	-	TRBV6-2/TRBV6-3	TRBJ2-2
CASSLNLLVTGELFF	TGTGCCAGCAGCTTAAACCTCCTAGTCACCGGGGAGCTGTTTTTT	-	-	TRBV7-8	TRBJ2-2
CASSWTSGSNEQFF	TGTGCCAGCAGTTGGACTAGCGGGAGTAATGAGCAGTTCTTC	TRBD2	-	TRBV27	TRBJ2-1
CASSQDSRYEQYF	TGTGCCAGCAGCCAAGATTCCAGGTACGAGCAGTACTTC	-	-	TRBV3-1/TRBV3-2	TRBJ2-7